This TCR beta chain derives from a study of T cell repertoires in ileal Crohn's disease. Time point meaning: proximal margin of the surgical specimen (macroscopically non-inflamed). Trimming removed 4 bases from V and 0 bases from J, with 9 bases in between. Germline values: CDR1 SNHLY, CDR2 FYNNEI. The CDR3 contains 14 residues. Libraries were prepared by immunoSEQ multiplex PCR; TCRdb keeps only in-frame clonotypes and omits some of them. In the table there are 7,000 or so clones, around 69% of which are singletons. This chain joins TRBV2 and TRBJ1-2; D uncertain. This receptor was taken from an adult with Crohn's disease. The specimen sequenced was ileal tissue. CDR3 sequence reads: CASSGPGTNYGYTF. Here the CDR3 DNA reads TGTGCCAGCAGTGGGCCAGGAACTAACTATGGCTACACCTTC.